The present entry profiles one T cell receptor (beta chain) with its context. The sample is drawn from a study of T cell clones after liver transplantation. V was shortened by 3 bases and J by 2 bases, with 10 bases between the two germline ends. The CDR3 is 14 amino acids. Germline CDR1 reads SGHNT; CDR2 reads YENEEA. Clones were sequenced by immunoSEQ multiplex PCR, and TCRdb holds only the in-frame ones, with some missing. This sample has 70,000 or so clones, with over 85% found just once. CD3+CD4+ and CD3+CD8+ cells were FACS-sorted from thawed unstimulated PBMCs. The receptor was isolated from a human donor who received a liver transplant. The sample consisted of CD4+ T cells from blood, taken before liver transplant. The V and J genes are TRBV11-3 and TRBJ1-1, with D unclear. Here the CDR3 reads CASSFRPLNTEAFF. Here the CDR3 DNA reads TGTGCCAGCAGCTTTAGGCCGTTAAACACTGAAGCTTTCTTT.